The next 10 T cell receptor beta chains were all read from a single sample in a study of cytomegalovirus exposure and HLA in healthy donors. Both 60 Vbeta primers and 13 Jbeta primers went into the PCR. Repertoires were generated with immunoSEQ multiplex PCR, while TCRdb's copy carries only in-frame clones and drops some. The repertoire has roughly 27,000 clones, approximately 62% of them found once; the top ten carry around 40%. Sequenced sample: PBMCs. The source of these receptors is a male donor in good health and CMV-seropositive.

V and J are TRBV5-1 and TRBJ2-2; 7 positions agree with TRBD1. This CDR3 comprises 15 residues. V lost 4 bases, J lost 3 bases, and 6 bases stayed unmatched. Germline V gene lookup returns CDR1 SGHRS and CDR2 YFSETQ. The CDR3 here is CASSPDRAHTGELFF. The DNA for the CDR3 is TGCGCCAGCAGCCCTGACAGGGCTCACACCGGGGAGCTGTTTTTT.

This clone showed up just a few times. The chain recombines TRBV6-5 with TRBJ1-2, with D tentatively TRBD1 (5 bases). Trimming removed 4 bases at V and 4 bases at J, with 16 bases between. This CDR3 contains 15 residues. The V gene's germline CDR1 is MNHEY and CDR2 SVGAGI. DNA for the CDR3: TGTGCCAGCAGTTTCGACAATCGGGGGGTCTATGGCTACACCTTC. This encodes CASSFDNRGVYGYTF.

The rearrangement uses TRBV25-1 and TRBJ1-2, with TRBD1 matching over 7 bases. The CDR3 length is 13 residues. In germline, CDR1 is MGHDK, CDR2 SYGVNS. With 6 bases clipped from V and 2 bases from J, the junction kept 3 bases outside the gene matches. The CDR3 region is CASSQGGNYGYTF. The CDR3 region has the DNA TGTGCCAGCAGCCAAGGGGGCAACTATGGCTACACCTTC.

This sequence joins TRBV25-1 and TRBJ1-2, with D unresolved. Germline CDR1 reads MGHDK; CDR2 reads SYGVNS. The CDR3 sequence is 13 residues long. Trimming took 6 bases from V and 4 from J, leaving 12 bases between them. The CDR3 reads CASSEYGSYGYTF. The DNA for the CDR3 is TGTGCCAGCAGCGAGTATGGGAGCTATGGCTACACCTTC.

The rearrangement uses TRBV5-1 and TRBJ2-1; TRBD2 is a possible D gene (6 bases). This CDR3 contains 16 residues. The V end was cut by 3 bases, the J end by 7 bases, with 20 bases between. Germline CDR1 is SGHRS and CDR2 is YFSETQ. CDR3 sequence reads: CASSSDPGLSTNEQFF. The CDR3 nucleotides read TGCGCCAGCAGCTCAGACCCTGGACTATCTACAAATGAGCAGTTCTTC.

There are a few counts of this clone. DNA for the CDR3: TGTGCCAGCAGCAGTGCCACAGGGGGGCCCTACGAGCAGTACTTC. This translates into CASSSATGGPYEQYF. The V gene is TRBV11-1, the J gene TRBJ2-7; 8 bases map to TRBD1. The CDR3 is made up of 15 amino acids. Trimming cost V 5 bases and J 2 bases; bases outside gene matches: 8. Germline V gene sequence: CDR1 SGHAT, CDR2 FQDESV (reference sequence).

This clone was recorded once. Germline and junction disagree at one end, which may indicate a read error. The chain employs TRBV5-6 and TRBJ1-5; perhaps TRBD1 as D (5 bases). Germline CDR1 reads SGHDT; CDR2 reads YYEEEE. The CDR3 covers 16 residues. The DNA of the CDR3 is TGTGCCAGCAGCTTGGAGTCAGGGAAGGGCAACCAGCCCCAGCATTTT. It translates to CASSLESGKGNQPQHF.

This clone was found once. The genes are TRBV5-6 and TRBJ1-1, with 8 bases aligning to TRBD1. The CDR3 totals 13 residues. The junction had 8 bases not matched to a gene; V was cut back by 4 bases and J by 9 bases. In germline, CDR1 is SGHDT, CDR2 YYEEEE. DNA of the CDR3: TGTGCCAGCAGCCCGTTAGTCAGGGGGCAAGCTTTCTTT. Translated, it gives CASSPLVRGQAFF.

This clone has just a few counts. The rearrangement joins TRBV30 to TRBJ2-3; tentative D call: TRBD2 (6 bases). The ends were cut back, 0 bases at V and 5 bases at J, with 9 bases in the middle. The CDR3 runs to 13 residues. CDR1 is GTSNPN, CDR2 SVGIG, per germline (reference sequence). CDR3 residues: CAWSVKGLDTQYF. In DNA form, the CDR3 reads TGTGCCTGGAGTGTTAAGGGACTAGATACGCAGTATTTT.

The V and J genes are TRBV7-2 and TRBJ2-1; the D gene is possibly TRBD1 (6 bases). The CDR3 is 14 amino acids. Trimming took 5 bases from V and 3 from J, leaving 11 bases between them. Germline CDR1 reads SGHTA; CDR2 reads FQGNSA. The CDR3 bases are TGTGCCAGCAGCCGACAGGTAAACTACAATGAGCAGTTCTTC. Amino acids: CASSRQVNYNEQFF.